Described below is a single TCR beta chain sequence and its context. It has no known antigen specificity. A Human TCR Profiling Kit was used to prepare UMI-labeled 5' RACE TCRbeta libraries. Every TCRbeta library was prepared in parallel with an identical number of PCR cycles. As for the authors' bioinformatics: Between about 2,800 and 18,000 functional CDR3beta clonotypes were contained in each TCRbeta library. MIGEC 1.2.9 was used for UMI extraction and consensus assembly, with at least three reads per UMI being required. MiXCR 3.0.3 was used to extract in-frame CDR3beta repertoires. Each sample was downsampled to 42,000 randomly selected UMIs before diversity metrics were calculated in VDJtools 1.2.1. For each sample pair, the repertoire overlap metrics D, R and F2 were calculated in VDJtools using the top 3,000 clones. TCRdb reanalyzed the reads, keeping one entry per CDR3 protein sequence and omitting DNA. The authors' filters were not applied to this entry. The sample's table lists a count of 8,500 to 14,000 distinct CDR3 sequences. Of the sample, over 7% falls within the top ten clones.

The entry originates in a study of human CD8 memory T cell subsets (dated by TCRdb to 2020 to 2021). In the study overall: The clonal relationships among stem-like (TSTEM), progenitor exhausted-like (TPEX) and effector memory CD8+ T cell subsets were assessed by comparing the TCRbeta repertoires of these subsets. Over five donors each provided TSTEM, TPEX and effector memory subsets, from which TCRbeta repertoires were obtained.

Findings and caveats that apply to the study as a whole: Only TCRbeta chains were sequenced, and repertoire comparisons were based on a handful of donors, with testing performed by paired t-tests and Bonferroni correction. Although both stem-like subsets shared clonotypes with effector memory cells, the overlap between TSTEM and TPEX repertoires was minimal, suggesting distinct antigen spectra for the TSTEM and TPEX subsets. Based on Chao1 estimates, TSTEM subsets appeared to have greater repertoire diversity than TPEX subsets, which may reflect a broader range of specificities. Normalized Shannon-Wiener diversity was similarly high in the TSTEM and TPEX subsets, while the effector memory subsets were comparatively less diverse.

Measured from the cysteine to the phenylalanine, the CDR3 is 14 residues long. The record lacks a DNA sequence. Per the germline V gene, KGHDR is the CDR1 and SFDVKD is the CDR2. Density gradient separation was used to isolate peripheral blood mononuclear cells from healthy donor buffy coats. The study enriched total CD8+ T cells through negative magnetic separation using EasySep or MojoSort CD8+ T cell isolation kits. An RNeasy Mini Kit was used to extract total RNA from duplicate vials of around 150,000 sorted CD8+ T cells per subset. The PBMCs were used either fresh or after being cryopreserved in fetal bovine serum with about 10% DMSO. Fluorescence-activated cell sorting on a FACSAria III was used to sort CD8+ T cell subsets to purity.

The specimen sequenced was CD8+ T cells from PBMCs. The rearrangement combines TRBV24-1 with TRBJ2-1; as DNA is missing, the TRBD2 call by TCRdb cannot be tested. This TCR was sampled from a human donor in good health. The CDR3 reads CATSGAGSYNEQFF.